This T cell receptor (beta chain) was identified in a study of cytomegalovirus exposure and HLA in healthy donors. Study conclusions and caveats: Judged likely to be a sequencing artifact was a cluster of highly shared sequence variants.

It was with 60 Vbeta and 13 Jbeta primers that the PCR ran. Sequenced by immunoSEQ multiplex PCR; TCRdb stores in-frame clones only, minus some. In the table there are about 150,000 clones, about 85% of which are singletons. With respect to this clone: The antigen is not known.

This cohort consisted of healthy bone marrow donors. The specimen sequenced was PBMCs. The TCR was taken from a man aged 25 to 40 in good health and CMV-seropositive.

Here the CDR3 DNA reads TGTGCCAGCAGCTTAGCGGACACGTTGAACACTGAAGCTTTCTTT. Residues: CASSLADTLNTEAFF. The chain links TRBV7-6 to TRBJ1-1; possible D gene TRBD1, 5 bases. V gave up 0 bases and J gave up 0 bases, with 8 bases separating them. Germline V gives CDR1 SGHVS, CDR2 FNYEAQ. This CDR3 comprises 15 residues.